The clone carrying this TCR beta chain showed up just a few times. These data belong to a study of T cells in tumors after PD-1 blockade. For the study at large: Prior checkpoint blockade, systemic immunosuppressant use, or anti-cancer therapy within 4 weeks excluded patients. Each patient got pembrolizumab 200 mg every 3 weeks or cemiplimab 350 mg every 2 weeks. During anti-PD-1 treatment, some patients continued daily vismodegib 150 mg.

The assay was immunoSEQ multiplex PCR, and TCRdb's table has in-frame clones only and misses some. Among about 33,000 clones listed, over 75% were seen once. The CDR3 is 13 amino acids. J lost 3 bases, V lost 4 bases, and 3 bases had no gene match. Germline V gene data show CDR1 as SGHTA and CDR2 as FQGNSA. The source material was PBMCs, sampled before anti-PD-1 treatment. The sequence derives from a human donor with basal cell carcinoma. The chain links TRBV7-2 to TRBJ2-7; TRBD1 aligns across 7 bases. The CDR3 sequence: CASSWDRFYEQYF. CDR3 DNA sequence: TGTGCCAGCAGCTGGGACAGATTCTACGAGCAGTACTTC.